This entry lists 25 T cell receptor beta chains sequenced from one sample in a study of blood T cell repertoires in COVID-19. Produced via immunoSEQ multiplex PCR; TCRdb's table is partial and in-frame only. Among around 78,000 clones listed, about 89% were seen once. Sequencing was done on a sample of peripheral blood. These receptors were collected from a woman aged 55-70 years with acute or convalescent COVID-19.

The chain recombines TRBV5-8 with TRBJ2-3; 12 nucleotides match TRBD2. V trimming: 3 bases; J trimming: 0 bases; junction bases outside the gene matches: 5. Germline V CDR1 and CDR2: SGHTS, YDEGEE. This CDR3 spans 17 amino acids. CDR3 loop: CASSSLAGGPSTDTQYF. Written as DNA, the CDR3 is TGTGCCAGCAGCTCTCTAGCGGGAGGGCCTAGCACAGATACGCAGTATTTT.

CDR3 region: CASSSDREDRGNTIYF. The CDR3 DNA follows: TGTGCCAGCAGCAGTGACAGGGAGGATAGGGGAAACACCATATATTTT. J is TRBJ1-3 and V is TRBV7-9; 7 nucleotides align to TRBD1. J gave up 4 bases and V 5 bases, and 11 bases lay outside the gene matches. This CDR3 has 16 amino acids. CDR1 is SEHNR and CDR2 is FQNEAQ in the germline V gene (reference sequence).

The chain combines TRBV6-6 with TRBJ2-3; TRBD1 matches 8 bases. This CDR3 region has 15 residues. V gave up 8 bases and J gave up 3 bases; unmatched junction bases: 10. The germline V gene encodes CDR1 MNHNY and CDR2 SVGAGI (reference sequence). The CDR3, as DNA: TGTGCCAGCGCGGTCAGGGGGCTTTTAACAGATACGCAGTATTTT. It encodes CASAVRGLLTDTQYF.

CDR3 loop: CASSLAAGERETQYF. For the CDR3, the DNA is TGTGCCAGCAGCTTAGCGGCAGGGGAGCGAGAGACCCAGTACTTC. This chain links TRBV11-2 with TRBJ2-5; maybe TRBD1 (6 bases). Trimming shortened V by 1 base and J by 4 bases, and 13 bases separated the two germline ends. The germline gives CDR1 SGHAT, CDR2 FQNNGV. This CDR3 has 15 residues.

This clone was seen a single time. The rearrangement joins TRBV6-6 to TRBJ1-5; no firm D call. V was pared by 8 bases and J by 6 bases, with 11 bases between. The CDR3 has 12 amino acids. Germline V gene lookup returns CDR1 MNHNY and CDR2 SVGAGI (reference sequence). The CDR3 nucleotides are TGTGCCAGCCGGAGGGAGGGTCAGCCCCAGCATTTT. It is translated as CASRREGQPQHF.

The chain combines TRBV19 with TRBJ1-1, with a weak D call TRBD1 (5 bases). V was trimmed by 5 bases and J by 0 bases, leaving 10 bases between them. There are 14 residues in the CDR3. Germline loops: CDR1 LNHDA, CDR2 SQIVND (reference sequence). The CDR3 is CASSPRGVNTEAFF. The CDR3 DNA sequence: TGTGCCAGTAGTCCTCGGGGGGTGAACACTGAAGCTTTCTTT. The full variable domain, completed using reference TRBV19 and TRBJ1-1, is DGGITQSPKYLFRKEGQNVTLSCEQNLNHDAMYWYRQDPGQGLRLIYYSQIVNDFQKGDIAEGYSVSREKKESFPLTVTSAQKNPTAFYLCASSPRGVNTEAFFGQGTRLTVV.

The chain uses TRBV7-9 and TRBJ2-1, with D perhaps TRBD1 (6 bases). Trimming took off 5 bases at V and 8 bases at J, with 13 bases between the two ends. The CDR3 runs 13 residues. The germline gives CDR1 SEHNR, CDR2 FQNEAQ (reference sequence). In DNA, the CDR3 is TGTGCCAGCAGCCGGCGGACAGCGGATGAGCAGTTCTTC. Translating gives CASSRRTADEQFF.

In its sample, this clone was seen once. The chain joins TRBV5-1 to TRBJ2-5; 11 bases are shared with TRBD1. This CDR3 spans 15 amino acids. After removal of 4 bases from V and 2 bases from J, the junction contained 4 bases not matched to a gene. Germline lookup yields CDR1 SGHRS and CDR2 YFSETQ. CDR3 DNA: TGCGCCAGCAGCAGTGGGACAGGGGGTCAAGAGACCCAGTACTTC. It codes for CASSSGTGGQETQYF.

This chain links TRBV19 with TRBJ2-7, with TRBD1 matching 7 bases. The J segment lost 3 bases and the V segment lost 9 bases, leaving 5 bases of the junction unmatched. CDR3 length: 12 amino acids. Germline CDR1 LNHDA, CDR2 SQIVND (reference sequence). The CDR3 region is CASQDRYYEQYF. As DNA, the CDR3 is TGTGCCAGCCAGGACAGGTACTACGAGCAGTACTTC.

The rearrangement uses TRBV4-3 and TRBJ2-1; 7 bases match TRBD2. CDR1 is LGHNA and CDR2 is YSLEER in the germline V gene. There are 15 residues in the CDR3. Trimming at V came to 1 base and at J to 4 bases, leaving 4 bases not matched to a gene. CDR3 loop: CASSQGASGYNEQFF. CDR3 coding DNA: TGCGCCAGCAGCCAAGGTGCTAGCGGTTACAATGAGCAGTTCTTC.

The chain joins TRBV7-2 to TRBJ2-1; 10 nucleotides align to TRBD2. Trimming at V came to 4 bases and at J to 4 bases, leaving 7 bases not matched to a gene. Germline CDR1 SGHTA, CDR2 FQGNSA. CDR3 size: 16 residues. CDR3 coding DNA: TGTGCCAGCAGCTCCCAGCTTAGCGGGGGGTACAATGAGCAGTTCTTC. Translating gives CASSSQLSGGYNEQFF.

This clone has only one observation. The rearrangement links TRBV27 to TRBJ2-7, with D tentatively TRBD1 (5 bases). This CDR3 comprises 13 residues. The ends were cut back, 5 bases at V and 6 bases at J, with 14 bases in the middle. The germline CDR1 and CDR2 sequences are MNHEY and SMNVEV (reference sequence). In nucleotides, the CDR3 is TGTGCCAGCAGTGACAGTGATGTGGTCGAGCAGTACTTC. This translates into CASSDSDVVEQYF.

The chain employs TRBV7-9 and TRBJ1-1; D may be TRBD1 (5 bases). Trimming left V 5 bases short and J 2 bases short, with 21 bases between. Per the germline V gene, CDR1 is SEHNR and CDR2 is FQNEAQ (reference sequence). This CDR3 region has 17 residues. The chain's CDR3 is CASSPMRGAGINTEAFF. In DNA, the CDR3 is TGTGCCAGCAGCCCCATGCGGGGCGCCGGTATTAACACTGAAGCTTTCTTT.

This clone has only a few counts. In DNA, the CDR3 is TGCGCCAGCAGCTTGGTTCCGACGGGAGTTATGAACACTGAAGCTTTCTTT. It is translated as CASSLVPTGVMNTEAFF. This rearrangement joins TRBV5-1 to TRBJ1-1; no reliable D call. The ends were cut back, 0 bases at V and 0 bases at J, with 15 bases in the middle. The CDR3 has 17 residues. CDR1 is SGHRS and CDR2 is YFSETQ in the germline V gene.

V gene TRBV10-3 combines with J gene TRBJ1-6; TRBD1 matches at 7 bases. Germline V gives CDR1 ENHRY, CDR2 SYGVKD. This CDR3 has 15 amino acids. V lost 11 bases, J lost 7 bases, and 14 bases stayed unmatched. The CDR3 coding sequence is TGTGCCGCATCCCGGGACAGACCCATAAATTCACCCCTCCACTTT. It translates to CAASRDRPINSPLHF.

The V call is TRBV5-4, the J call TRBJ1-2; D ambiguous. V was shortened by 2 bases and J by 2 bases, with 10 bases between the two germline ends. The CDR3 contains 14 residues. Germline CDR1 and CDR2: SGHNT and YYREEE (reference sequence). The DNA for the CDR3 is TGTGCCAGCAGCTTTTCCGGGAGAAACTATGGCTACACCTTC. This translates into CASSFSGRNYGYTF. Combining the CDR3 with reference TRBV5-4 and TRBJ1-2 gives the whole variable domain ETGVTQSPTHLIKTRGQQVTLRCSSQSGHNTVSWYQQALGQGPQFIFQYYREEENGRGNFPPRFSGLQFPNYSSELNVNALELDDSALYLCASSFSGRNYGYTFGSGTRLTVV.

The CDR3 protein is CASSLGGTGGGNTEAFF. The CDR3 bases are TGTGCCAGCAGCTTAGGAGGGACAGGGGGCGGGAACACTGAAGCTTTCTTT. This rearrangement joins TRBV7-2 to TRBJ1-1; 12 positions agree with TRBD1. Germline CDR1 is SGHTA and CDR2 is FQGNSA. V was clipped by 1 base and J by 1 base; unmatched bases: 4. CDR3 length: 17 residues.

This clone was detected once. The chain recombines TRBV9 with TRBJ2-2; 11 bases agree with TRBD1. Germline V CDR1 and CDR2: SGDLS, YYNGEE. The V and J ends lost 3 bases and 4 bases, in that order; junction bases with no gene match: 11. CDR3 length equals 18 residues. CDR3 protein: CASSGWDRGSRGTGELFF. In DNA, the CDR3 is TGTGCCAGCAGCGGCTGGGACAGGGGGTCGAGGGGCACCGGGGAGCTGTTTTTT. The full variable domain, its missing parts supplied by reference TRBV9 and TRBJ2-2, is DSGVTQTPKHLITATGQRVTLRCSPRSGDLSVYWYQQSLDQGLQFLIQYYNGEERAKGNILERFSAQQFPDLHSELNLSSLELGDSALYFCASSGWDRGSRGTGELFFGEGSRLTVL.

This clone has a single count. V and J are TRBV9 and TRBJ1-3; D is possibly TRBD1 (5 bases). Looked up from germline, CDR1 is SGDLS and CDR2 is YYNGEE. Deletions cut 0 bases from V and 3 bases from J, with 19 bases between. This CDR3 region has 18 residues. CDR3 bases: TGTGCCAGCAGCGTAGACCCCCCTACAGGTACTCTTGGAAACACCATATATTTT. Its protein is CASSVDPPTGTLGNTIYF.

The CDR3 DNA is TGTGCCAGTAGACCCCCGGACAGGGGATATGGCTACACCTTC. Protein sequence: CASRPPDRGYGYTF. The V and J genes are TRBV19 and TRBJ1-2, with 9 bases matching TRBD1. Germline CDR1 and CDR2: LNHDA and SQIVND (reference sequence). The CDR3 is made up of 14 amino acids. With V trimmed by 6 bases and J by 5 bases, 7 bases remained unmatched.

This clone showed up just once. This rearrangement joins TRBV5-4 to TRBJ2-2; TRBD2 is a possible D gene (6 bases). This CDR3 is built from 15 residues. Germline V lookup: CDR1 SGHNT, CDR2 YYREEE (reference sequence). V was cut by 1 base and J by 2 bases, with 9 bases left in between. CDR3 DNA sequence: TGTGCCAGCAGCTTGCCGCGGGGAAACACCGGGGAGCTGTTTTTT. This encodes CASSLPRGNTGELFF.

This clone was counted between two and nine times. The V and J genes are TRBV6-6 and TRBJ1-4; possibly TRBD1 for D (6 bases). V dropped 5 bases and J dropped 5 bases, with 9 bases sitting between them. Germline CDR1 reads MNHNY; CDR2 reads SVGAGI (reference sequence). The CDR3 covers 13 residues. CDR3 in DNA: TGTGCCAGCAGTCGGACAGAAAATGAAAAACTGTTTTTT. Amino acids: CASSRTENEKLFF.

CDR3 protein: CASSHDSSSGDTQYF. The CDR3 coding sequence is TGTGCCAGCAGCCATGACAGTTCCAGCGGGGATACGCAGTATTTT. The chain combines TRBV3-1 (or the pseudogene TRBV3-2) with TRBJ2-3; D possibly corresponds to TRBD2 (6 bases). Looked up from germline, CDR1 is LGHDT and CDR2 is YNNKEL (reference sequence). CDR3 length equals 15 residues. With 3 bases removed from V and 6 bases from J, the gap between germline ends came to 16 bases.

This chain links TRBV18 with TRBJ1-1, with TRBD1 as a possible D gene (5 bases). V lost 4 bases and J lost 1, with 7 bases in between. The CDR3 has 13 amino acids. Germline-derived CDR1 and CDR2 are KGHSH and LQKENI. The CDR3 reads CASSLTENTEAFF. The CDR3 region has the DNA TGTGCCAGCTCACTGACAGAGAACACTGAAGCTTTCTTT.

This clone was counted between two and nine times. The rearrangement links TRBV14 to TRBJ2-7; 7 bases line up with TRBD1. V gave up 3 bases and J gave up 3 bases; unmatched junction bases: 17. Germline lookup yields CDR1 SGHDN and CDR2 FVKESK. The CDR3 is 18 amino acids. CDR3 amino acids: CASSQLRKGAARDYEQYF. CDR3 DNA sequence: TGTGCCAGCAGCCAGCTAAGGAAGGGGGCCGCTCGGGACTACGAGCAGTACTTC.